A selection of T cell receptor beta chains follows, all from one sample in a study of beta chain features in type 1 diabetes. The repertoire was sequenced with immunoSEQ multiplex PCR; TCRdb's copy has only in-frame clones and lacks some. The sample lists 600,000 to 750,000 clones; around 12% were seen once. The sequenced material came from naive CD4+ T cells from blood. The source of these receptors is a man aged 25 to 40 with type 1 diabetes. The CDR3 runs from the conserved cysteine through the conserved F or W.

TRBJ2-7,TRBV30,CAWFKGQGSYEQYF
TRBJ1-6,TRBV2,CASSERLAAYNSPLHF
TRBJ2-7,TRBV18,CASSPTLDRAYEQYF
TRBJ1-3,TRBV9,CASSLGPPSSGNTIYF
TRBJ2-7,TRBV28,CASSTTSGTPLYEQYF
TRBJ2-1,TRBV11-2,CASSLVGGAHSYNEQFF
TRBJ2-1,TRBV30,CAWSWGSSSYNEQFF
TRBJ1-2,TRBV7-9,CASSLGGRNYGYTF
TRBJ1-5,TRBV10-3,CAISDGNQPQHF
TRBJ2-5,TRBV20-1,CSARVRETQYF
TRBJ1-2,TRBV7-2,CASSPKQTGYGYTF
TRBJ2-7,TRBV4-1,CASSQDQPAIYEQYF
TRBJ2-1,TRBV6-4,CASSLIAGAEGKQFF
TRBJ2-2,TRBV7-8,CASSGTRNTGELFF
TRBJ2-2,TRBV7-8,CASSLDLGQGELFF
TRBJ2-3,TRBV13,CASSSAPGAGGGDTQYF
TRBJ1-2,TRBV29-1,CSVEWTGTGVRGYTF
TRBJ1-2,TRBV20-1,CSARGKYGYTF
TRBJ2-1,TRBV11-2,CASSLVTGLSYNEQFF
TRBJ1-5,TRBV2,CASSKEGYNQPQHF
TRBJ2-7,TRBV7-6,CASSNYRGPYEQYF
TRBJ2-2,TRBV7-2,CASSSQGALDTGELFF
TRBJ2-6,TRBV11-3,CASSSSGSGANVLTF
TRBJ2-2,TRBV29-1,CSVVSGGAFGELFF